These T cell receptor beta chains were read from a single sample in a study of T-cell memory formation after mild COVID-19. Each CDR3 protein gets one entry after TCRdb re-called the 5' RACE reads with MiXCR. Here the sample spans roughly 300,000 distinct CDR3 sequences, roughly an eighth being singletons. Material: PBMCs or a T cell subset sorted from them (not recorded which). The receptors stem from a man younger than 35 who had mild COVID-19 (a few samples of this study predate the infection). Cell type and time point are not known. Each CDR3 is given with its conserved first and last residue. D genes are given only for firm matches. Clone size is given for some rows only: seen once, a few or many times, or a class if the clone is expanded.

V gene	clone size	D gene	J gene	CDR3 protein	CDR3 DNA
TRBV11-1	many	-	TRBJ1-1	CASSPSMNTEAFF	TGTGCCAGCAGCCCCAGTATGAACACTGAAGCTTTCTTT
TRBV29-1	-	-	TRBJ2-2	CSVEEGNTGELFF	TGCAGCGTTGAAGAAGGAAACACCGGGGAGCTGTTTTTT
TRBV6-6	few	TRBD2	TRBJ2-5	CASAPGGGARETQYF	TGTGCCAGCGCACCCGGCGGGGGGGCGCGAGAGACCCAGTACTTC
TRBV2	-	-	TRBJ1-1	CASSDGWWPNTEAFF	TGTGCCAGCAGTGATGGGTGGTGGCCGAACACTGAAGCTTTCTTT
TRBV4-1	few	TRBD1	TRBJ1-4	CASSQSGTGSEKLFF	TGCGCCAGCAGCCAGTCCGGGACAGGGAGTGAAAAACTGTTTTTT
TRBV15	few	TRBD2	TRBJ2-3	CATSSGTSGGNTDTQYF	TGTGCCACCAGCAGTGGGACTAGCGGGGGGAACACAGATACGCAGTATTTT
TRBV18	few	-	TRBJ1-2	CASSPLDLQGHGYTF	TGTGCCAGCTCACCACTCGATTTGCAGGGCCATGGCTACACCTTC
TRBV20-1	many	TRBD2	TRBJ2-5	CSAHKRGGQETQYF	TGCAGTGCCCATAAGCGGGGGGGCCAGGAGACCCAGTACTTC
TRBV29-1	few	-	TRBJ1-2	CSVLVSGYTF	TGCAGCGTTCTCGTGAGTGGCTACACCTTC
TRBV7-8	-	TRBD2	TRBJ2-5	CASSSAGGQVVLETQYF	TGTGCCAGCAGCTCAGCGGGGGGCCAGGTGGTGTTAGAGACCCAGTACTTC
TRBV4-1	few	-	TRBJ1-5	CASSQEATTDQPQHF	TGCGCCAGCAGCCAAGAAGCGACAACCGATCAGCCCCAGCATTTT
TRBV2	many	-	TRBJ2-5	CASSGQGGGETQYF	TGTGCCAGCAGCGGCCAGGGAGGCGGAGAGACCCAGTACTTC
TRBV27	-	TRBD1	TRBJ2-1	CASSFARGQGEQFF	TGTGCCAGCAGTTTTGCCAGGGGGCAGGGTGAGCAGTTCTTC
TRBV4-1	few	TRBD2	TRBJ2-3	CASSQGAGDATDTQYF	TGCGCCAGCAGCCAAGGGGCGGGGGATGCCACAGATACGCAGTATTTT
TRBV27	few	-	TRBJ2-3	CASSSPRTGRASLLTDTQYF	TGTGCCAGCAGTTCCCCAAGAACAGGGCGTGCGAGTTTATTGACAGATACGCAGTATTTT
TRBV6-6	-	TRBD1	TRBJ1-4	CASKGRGNEKLFF	TGTGCCAGCAAAGGCAGGGGGAATGAAAAACTGTTTTTT
TRBV12-3/TRBV12-4	few	TRBD1	TRBJ1-2	CASKPRDRGRRGDGYTF	TGTGCCAGCAAACCGAGGGACAGGGGGCGTCGGGGAGATGGCTACACCTTC
TRBV20-1	-	-	TRBJ1-3	CSAKGVDGNTIYF	TGCAGTGCTAAGGGGGTGGATGGAAACACCATATATTTT
TRBV4-3	-	-	TRBJ1-4	CASSQDGHRGSEKLFF	TGCGCCAGCAGCCAAGATGGACATAGAGGGAGTGAAAAACTGTTTTTT
TRBV19	few	TRBD1	TRBJ1-1	CASKRQGSSSLTEAFF	TGTGCCAGTAAGCGACAGGGGAGTTCTTCCCTCACTGAAGCTTTCTTT
TRBV11-2	-	-	TRBJ2-1	CASSLYPGTEQFF	TGTGCCAGCAGCTTATACCCAGGAACTGAGCAGTTCTTC
TRBV12-3/TRBV12-4	few	TRBD1	TRBJ1-1	CASSPTSTGGSAFF	TGTGCCAGCAGCCCGACCTCGACAGGGGGCAGCGCTTTCTTT
TRBV12-3/TRBV12-4	once	-	TRBJ1-1	CASSLGPWGERDTEAFF	TGTGCCAGCAGTTTGGGCCCTTGGGGGGAGAGGGACACTGAAGCTTTCTTT
TRBV10-1	-	-	TRBJ2-1	CASSDPAIKYNEQFF	TGCGCCAGCAGTGACCCGGCGATTAAATACAATGAGCAGTTCTTC
TRBV4-3	many	-	TRBJ2-3	CASSPRAGPSTDTQYF	TGCGCCAGCAGCCCAAGGGCGGGTCCTAGCACAGATACGCAGTATTTT
TRBV6-1	few	-	TRBJ2-5	CASKGHGFLETQYF	TGTGCCAGCAAAGGGCATGGCTTTCTGGAGACCCAGTACTTC
TRBV7-6	many	TRBD2	TRBJ2-5	CASSPRLAGGLETQYF	TGTGCCAGCAGCCCCCGGTTAGCGGGGGGTTTGGAGACCCAGTACTTC
TRBV7-2	-	-	TRBJ2-3	CASSSYSLGTDTQYF	TGTGCCAGCAGCTCCTACTCTCTCGGCACAGATACGCAGTATTTT
TRBV7-9	once	-	TRBJ1-5	CASSYDGPRDQPQHF	TGTGCCAGCAGCTACGACGGACCAAGAGATCAGCCCCAGCATTTT
TRBV7-8	-	-	TRBJ1-2	CASSPSPSLGYTF	TGTGCCAGCAGCCCATCTCCCAGTTTGGGCTACACCTTC
TRBV29-1	-	TRBD1	TRBJ2-1	CSVTGGTYNEQFF	TGCAGCGTGACAGGGGGAACCTACAATGAGCAGTTCTTC
TRBV5-4	few	-	TRBJ1-3	CASSLDPSGNTISF	TGTGCCAGCAGCTTGGACCCCTCTGGAAACACCATATCTTTT
TRBV4-3	few	-	TRBJ1-2	CASSQGGKYGYTF	TGCGCCAGCAGCCAAGGTGGGAAGTATGGCTACACCTTC
TRBV6-6	few	-	TRBJ1-5	CASSSYNNQPQHF	TGTGCCAGCAGTTCCTACAATAACCAGCCCCAGCATTTT
TRBV7-9	-	TRBD1	TRBJ2-1	CASSSPRDSYNEQFF	TGTGCCAGCAGCTCACCCCGGGACAGTTACAATGAGCAGTTCTTC
TRBV7-6	many	TRBD1	TRBJ2-7	CASSRNLGTDYEQYF	TGTGCCAGCAGCCGTAATCTCGGGACAGACTACGAGCAGTACTTC
TRBV19	-	TRBD2	TRBJ2-3	CASQTSGGAGTQYF	TGTGCCAGTCAAACTAGCGGGGGGGCCGGTACGCAGTATTTT
TRBV5-1	-	-	TRBJ2-3	CASSLAPRGGADTQYF	TGCGCCAGCAGCTTGGCCCCGAGGGGGGGTGCAGATACGCAGTATTTT
TRBV6-2/TRBV6-3	few	TRBD1	TRBJ1-5	CASRTGIRSNQPQHF	TGTGCCAGCAGGACAGGGATTCGCAGCAATCAGCCCCAGCATTTT
TRBV4-3	few	-	TRBJ2-4	CASSRGRFGNIQYF	TGCGCCAGCAGCCGTGGCAGGTTTGGAAACATTCAGTACTTC
TRBV5-1	few	TRBD1	TRBJ2-5	CASSYTGTVKETQYF	TGCGCCAGCAGCTACACCGGGACAGTTAAGGAGACCCAGTACTTC
TRBV14	-	TRBD1	TRBJ1-1	CASSQDVRGQRNTEAFF	TGTGCCAGCAGCCAAGATGTACGGGGACAGCGGAACACTGAAGCTTTCTTT
TRBV5-1	-	-	TRBJ2-2	CASSLEVAAIPGELFF	TGCGCCAGCAGCTTGGAAGTCGCCGCAATCCCCGGGGAGCTGTTTTTT
TRBV7-2	-	-	TRBJ2-7	CASSSSEASYEQYF	TGTGCCAGCAGCTCTAGCGAGGCCTCCTACGAGCAGTACTTC
TRBV4-1	-	TRBD1	TRBJ1-1	CASSPRDRVPEAFF	TGCGCCAGCAGCCCCAGGGACAGGGTGCCTGAAGCTTTCTTT
TRBV29-1	few	-	TRBJ1-1	CSVGQMNTEAFF	TGCAGCGTAGGACAGATGAACACTGAAGCTTTCTTT
TRBV20-1	-	-	TRBJ2-3	CSAPHRGLSTDTQYF	TGCAGTGCCCCCCACCGGGGGCTTAGCACAGATACGCAGTATTTT
TRBV10-3	-	TRBD1	TRBJ1-5	CAISEDRDQPQHF	TGTGCCATCAGTGAGGACAGGGATCAGCCCCAGCATTTT
TRBV18	few	TRBD1	TRBJ2-7	CASSPAGTVAYEQYF	TGTGCCAGCTCACCGGCCGGGACAGTGGCCTACGAGCAGTACTTC